Below are 11 T cell receptor beta chains sequenced from a single sample in a study of identifying expanded T cells in peripheral blood (dated by TCRdb to the late 2010s). Library preparation employed the immunoSEQ multiplex PCR assay. TCRdb took this table from immuneACCESS and kept in-frame rearrangements with V and J called. Such tables lack part of the clones; where checked against another copy, unresolved V genes explain under half of the gap, and the rest is unexplained. Within this sample are 50,000 to 70,000 clones, with around 87% of them counted one time only. The ten largest clones capture roughly 4.8% of the sample. Sequencing was done on a sample of blood. The receptors shown here come from a person between 18 and 70 years old in good health.

This chain connects TRBV4-1 to TRBJ1-2; TRBD1 is a possible D gene (6 bases). Germline V gene data show CDR1 as MGHRA and CDR2 as YSYEKL. The length of the CDR3 is 16 residues. Trimming removed 1 base from V and 2 bases from J, with 14 bases in between. The DNA of the CDR3 is TGCGCCAGCAGCCAAGGAGGTGGGGGGGCCAACTATGGCTACACCTTC. This codes for CASSQGGGGANYGYTF.

The V and J genes are TRBV11-2 and TRBJ2-1; 9 bases line up with TRBD2. The germline V gene encodes CDR1 SGHAT and CDR2 FQNNGV. J gave up 7 bases and V 5 bases, and 9 bases lay outside the gene matches. This CDR3 spans 15 amino acids. As DNA, the CDR3 is TGTGCCAGCAGCGCTTCTAGCGGGATGTGGAATGAGCAGTTCTTC. Protein: CASSASSGMWNEQFF.

This chain joins TRBV15 and TRBJ2-3, with D possibly TRBD1 on 5 matching bases. Per the germline V gene, CDR1 is LNHNV and CDR2 is YYDKDF (reference sequence). The CDR3 contains 14 residues. Trimming left V 0 bases short and J 5 bases short, with 9 bases between. The CDR3 spells CATSRDSGLDTQYF. The CDR3 nucleotides are TGTGCCACCAGCAGAGATTCAGGGCTAGATACGCAGTATTTT. Combining the CDR3 with reference TRBV15 and TRBJ2-3 gives the whole variable domain DAMVIQNPRYQVTQFGKPVTLSCSQTLNHNVMYWYQQKSSQAPKLLFHYYDKDFNNEADTPDNFQSRRPNTSFCFLDIRSPGLGDTAMYLCATSRDSGLDTQYFGPGTRLTVL.

This clone was counted once. This chain joins TRBV6-1 and TRBJ1-5; unclear D gene. This CDR3 region has 13 residues. Germline CDR1 is MNHNS and CDR2 is SASEGT. V was clipped by 0 bases and J by 8 bases, with 8 bases between them. CDR3 in DNA: TGTGCCAGCAGTGAAGCGGAGACCGAGCCCCAGCATTTT. Protein sequence: CASSEAETEPQHF.

This sequence joins TRBV5-1 and TRBJ2-5; 12 nucleotides agree with TRBD1. V dropped 4 bases and J dropped 1; count of bases not matched to a gene: 5. This CDR3 is 16 amino acids long. CDR1 and CDR2 (germline): SGHRS, YFSETQ. DNA for the CDR3: TGCGCCAGCAGCCTGGGGGACAGGGGGCCCCAAGAGACCCAGTACTTC. Residues: CASSLGDRGPQETQYF.

The gene calls are TRBV27 and TRBJ2-7; a possible D gene is TRBD1 (6 bases). CDR1 MNHEY and CDR2 SMNVEV come from the germline V gene (reference sequence). The CDR3 is made up of 13 amino acids. V shed 6 bases and J shed 1 base, with 10 bases lying between them. The CDR3 region is CASSRTESYEQYF. The CDR3 DNA reads TGTGCCAGCAGCCGGACAGAGTCCTACGAGCAGTACTTC.

CDR3 sequence (DNA): TGCGCCAGCAGCCTCGACAGGTTCGATGAAAAACTGTTTTTT. Its protein product is CASSLDRFDEKLFF. This chain uses TRBV4-1 with TRBJ1-4, with a possible D match to TRBD1 (6 bases). V lost 4 bases to trimming and J lost 6 bases, with 12 bases between them. In germline, CDR1 is MGHRA, CDR2 YSYEKL. The length of the CDR3 is 14 residues.

J is TRBJ1-1 and V is TRBV4-2; D gene unclear. V lost 0 bases, J lost 8 bases, and 13 bases lay in between. CDR1 and CDR2 (germline): LGHNA, YNFKEQ. The length of the CDR3 is 14 residues. This CDR3 reads CASSQDKDFGEAFF. DNA for the CDR3: TGTGCCAGCAGCCAAGATAAGGATTTTGGGGAAGCTTTCTTT.

This sequence joins TRBV4-2 and TRBJ2-7; TRBD2 matches 12 bases. The CDR3 loop spans 17 amino acids. Per the germline V gene, CDR1 is LGHNA and CDR2 is YNFKEQ. V lost 0 bases, J lost 6 bases, and 9 bases stayed unmatched. CDR3 in amino acids: CASSQDPASGRALEQYF. CDR3 in DNA: TGTGCCAGCAGCCAAGATCCCGCTAGCGGGAGGGCCCTCGAGCAGTACTTC.

The V and J genes are TRBV7-8 and TRBJ1-4, with 9 bases aligning to TRBD1. Germline V gives CDR1 SGHVS, CDR2 FQNEAQ. The CDR3 covers 17 residues. With V trimmed by 1 base and J by 5 bases, 8 bases remained unmatched. For the CDR3, the DNA is TGTGCCAGCAGCTTAGTTCCACAGGGGGCAGCGAATGAAAAACTGTTTTTT. Protein: CASSLVPQGAANEKLFF.

The rearrangement links TRBV19 to TRBJ2-2; the match to TRBD2 covers 9 bases. Per germline, CDR1 LNHDA and CDR2 SQIVND (reference sequence). V trimming: 11 bases; J trimming: 8 bases; junction bases outside the gene matches: 15. The CDR3 covers 15 residues. The CDR3 region has the DNA TGTGCCGTTGGCGGAATAGCGGGAGTATCGGGGGAGCTGTTTTTT. Amino acids: CAVGGIAGVSGELFF. Drawing the rest from reference TRBV19 and TRBJ2-2, the complete variable domain is DGGITQSPKYLFRKEGQNVTLSCEQNLNHDAMYWYRQDPGQGLRLIYYSQIVNDFQKGDIAEGYSVSREKKESFPLTVTSAQKNPTAFYLCAVGGIAGVSGELFFGEGSRLTVL.